The 23 T cell receptor beta chains presented below share a single source sample, sequenced in a study of control samples from healthy donors and cancer patients. Measured with immunoSEQ multiplex PCR; TCRdb has only the in-frame clones, and not every one. The table lists 200,000 or so clones, over 90% of them singletons. Sequenced input: blood. The receptors derive from a man aged 45-65 years in good health.

Worth noting for this clone: Other DNA sequences in this sample translate to the same CDR3. This chain connects TRBV6-5 to TRBJ2-5, with TRBD2 matching 9 bases. This CDR3 is 16 amino acids long. From germline, CDR1 is MNHEY and CDR2 SVGAGI. Trimming took 2 bases from V and 5 from J; bases not matched to a gene: 9. The CDR3 sequence: CASSYGRGGLGETQYF. CDR3 sequence (DNA): TGTGCCAGCAGTTACGGGCGGGGGGGCCTTGGGGAGACCCAGTACTTC.

This chain uses TRBV4-3 with TRBJ2-3; unclear D gene. The CDR3 runs 15 residues. V was pared by 0 bases and J by 6 bases, with 13 bases between. Germline V gene lookup returns CDR1 LGHNA and CDR2 YSLEER. The CDR3: CASSQEGNGGDTQYF. The CDR3, as DNA: TGCGCCAGCAGCCAAGAGGGAAACGGTGGGGATACGCAGTATTTT.

V is TRBV7-2 and J is TRBJ2-3; TRBD2 agrees at 10 bases. V was clipped by 2 bases and J by 4 bases; unmatched bases: 3. Germline V CDR1 and CDR2: SGHTA, FQGNSA. This CDR3 is 15 amino acids long. CDR3 loop: CASSLQAGGPDTQYF. CDR3 nucleotide sequence: TGTGCCAGCAGCTTACAAGCGGGGGGGCCAGATACGCAGTATTTT.

J is TRBJ2-7 and V is TRBV10-3; D ambiguous. The CDR3 runs 12 residues. From germline, CDR1 is ENHRY and CDR2 SYGVKD. V gave up 0 bases and J gave up 7 bases, with 7 bases separating them. The CDR3, as DNA: TGTGCCATCAGTGAGTCGTCGACGGAGCAGTACTTC. Its translation: CAISESSTEQYF.

The gene calls are TRBV7-2 and TRBJ2-5; unclear D gene. Trimming left V 1 base short and J 6 bases short, with 3 bases between. Germline V gene lookup returns CDR1 SGHTA and CDR2 FQGNSA. The CDR3 is 11 residues long. The CDR3 spells CASSLEQTQYF. The CDR3 bases are TGTGCCAGCAGCTTAGAGCAGACCCAGTACTTC.

V and J are TRBV6-1 and TRBJ2-3; a weak D match, TRBD1 (6 bases). V was pared by 2 bases and J by 6 bases, with 6 bases between. The CDR3 is 12 residues long. Germline-derived CDR1 and CDR2 are MNHNS and SASEGT. CDR3 DNA sequence: TGTGCCAGCAGTGAACAGGGGGATACGCAGTATTTT. As protein: CASSEQGDTQYF.

The V call is TRBV4-1, the J call TRBJ1-5; D gene unclear. The CDR3 runs 14 residues. Germline V gene lookup returns CDR1 MGHRA and CDR2 YSYEKL. V lost 4 bases and J 1 base, leaving 8 bases between the germline ends. CDR3 sequence: CASSPLTSNQPQHF. The CDR3 DNA sequence: TGCGCCAGCAGCCCTTTGACGAGCAATCAGCCCCAGCATTTT.

This chain links TRBV24-1 with TRBJ2-5; D remains ambiguous. The V gene lost 3 bases and the J gene lost 5 bases, with 15 bases spanning the gap. CDR3 size: 15 residues. CDR1 KGHDR and CDR2 SFDVKD come from the germline V gene. CDR3 DNA: TGTGCCACCAGTGATAGTGGGGTTAAACAGGAGACCCAGTACTTC. This gives the protein CATSDSGVKQETQYF.

J is TRBJ1-5 and V is TRBV18; TRBD1 matches at 7 bases. The germline gives CDR1 KGHSH, CDR2 LQKENI. Trimming cost V 4 bases and J 2 bases; bases outside gene matches: 5. The CDR3 is 15 residues long. The CDR3 protein is CASSLQGQRNQPQHF. CDR3 sequence (DNA): TGTGCCAGCTCACTACAGGGGCAGCGCAATCAGCCCCAGCATTTT.

Regarding this clone: A read error is likely, as this CDR3 ends without the conserved phenylalanine or tryptophan. The DNA is omitted, as the CDR3 cannot be located on it reliably, and the CDR3 follows TCRdb's listing. V gene TRBV21-1 combines with J gene TRBJ1-2; the D call of TRBD1 is as the table states it, not checked on the DNA. TRBV21-1 is a listed pseudogene. The CDR3 is 15 amino acids in total, end residues counted. CDR3 protein: CASSKVNVGTTGYTL.

This clone was detected only a few times. The chain is built from TRBV5-6 and TRBJ1-1, with a tentative D call TRBD1 (6 bases). The CDR3 contains 15 residues. V was shortened by 2 bases and J by 5 bases, with 16 bases between the two germline ends. Looked up from germline, CDR1 is SGHDT and CDR2 is YYEEEE. The CDR3, as DNA: TGTGCCAGCAGCTTCAGAAGGACAGTGGGGACTGAAGCTTTCTTT. Amino acids: CASSFRRTVGTEAFF.

The gene calls are TRBV4-1 and TRBJ2-1; 11 nucleotides agree with TRBD2. Germline loops: CDR1 MGHRA, CDR2 YSYEKL. V lost 4 bases, J lost 7 bases, and 12 bases stayed unmatched. The CDR3 extends over 17 amino acids. CDR3 in amino acids: CASSLRDSGGAGNEQFF. The CDR3 region has the DNA TGCGCCAGCAGCCTAAGGGATAGCGGGGGGGCCGGGAATGAGCAGTTCTTC.

The chain recombines TRBV19 with TRBJ1-1; D not resolved. The CDR3 extends over 13 amino acids. With 7 bases removed from V and 1 base from J, the gap between germline ends came to 10 bases. Germline V lookup: CDR1 LNHDA, CDR2 SQIVND (reference sequence). The CDR3: CASTPDANTEAFF. The DNA of the CDR3 is TGTGCCAGTACCCCGGATGCGAACACTGAAGCTTTCTTT.

The chain carries TRBV27 and TRBJ1-1; D is unresolved. The ends were cut back, 3 bases at V and 4 bases at J, with 9 bases in the middle. Germline V gene sequence: CDR1 MNHEY, CDR2 SMNVEV (reference sequence). The CDR3 extends over 13 amino acids. The CDR3 sequence: CASSFTRGTEAFF. As DNA, the CDR3 is TGTGCCAGCAGTTTCACCCGGGGCACTGAAGCTTTCTTT.

The chain uses TRBV28 and TRBJ2-3, with 8 bases fitting TRBD1. Germline-derived CDR1 and CDR2 are MDHEN and SYDVKM. V gave up 5 bases and J gave up 3 bases; unmatched junction bases: 7. The CDR3 runs to 15 residues. CDR3 sequence: CASSGTGPGTDTQYF. Here the CDR3 DNA reads TGTGCCAGCAGTGGGACAGGTCCGGGGACAGATACGCAGTATTTT.

This chain connects TRBV6-5 to TRBJ1-1, with 9 bases identical to TRBD1. Germline CDR1 is MNHEY and CDR2 is SVGAGI. V lost 10 bases and J lost 6; bases outside the gene matches: 3. This CDR3 spans 11 amino acids. Here the CDR3 DNA reads TGTGCCACCTACAGGGGGCCTGAAGCTTTCTTT. It yields the protein CATYRGPEAFF.

The J gene is TRBJ1-6, the V gene TRBV28; unclear D gene. The CDR3 spans 12 residues. Germline CDR1 is MDHEN and CDR2 is SYDVKM. Trimming took off 2 bases at V and 13 bases at J, with 9 bases between the two ends. CDR3 loop: CASSLIIRPLHF. The CDR3 nucleotides are TGTGCCAGCAGTTTAATAATTCGGCCCCTCCACTTT.

For the CDR3, the DNA is TGCGCCAGCAGCTTACCGTTCGCGGAAACCATTAACACCGGGGAGCTGTTTTTT. This gives the protein CASSLPFAETINTGELFF. The V gene is TRBV5-1, the J gene TRBJ2-2; D is unclear. Trimming took off 2 bases at V and 2 bases at J, with 19 bases between the two ends. The CDR3 is 18 residues long. CDR1 SGHRS and CDR2 YFSETQ come from the germline V gene.

The chain links TRBV5-4 to TRBJ2-2; a possible D gene is TRBD2 (7 bases). The CDR3 is made up of 17 amino acids. V lost 3 bases and J 1 base, leaving 16 bases between the germline ends. Germline V gene sequence: CDR1 SGHNT, CDR2 YYREEE (reference sequence). The CDR3 coding sequence is TGTGCCAGCAGCTCTGGTGGGGGGGCTATGAACACCGGGGAGCTGTTTTTT. Protein sequence: CASSSGGGAMNTGELFF.

CDR3 sequence reads: CATSDTLWGTDTQYF. CDR3 in DNA: TGTGCCACCAGTGACACGCTTTGGGGGACAGATACGCAGTATTTT. The chain recombines TRBV24-1 with TRBJ2-3, with D possibly being TRBD1 or TRBD2 (5 bases each). Trimming took 4 bases from V and 3 from J, leaving 13 bases between them. The germline gives CDR1 KGHDR, CDR2 SFDVKD. CDR3 length: 15 residues.

This chain connects TRBV5-1 to TRBJ1-1; D is possibly TRBD1 (6 bases). Germline CDR1 reads SGHRS; CDR2 reads YFSETQ. This CDR3 comprises 14 residues. V was clipped by 0 bases and J by 4 bases, with 10 bases between them. The CDR3 DNA reads as TGCGCCAGCAGCTTGGCTGGACAGCTCACTGAAGCTTTCTTT. Translation: CASSLAGQLTEAFF.

This chain uses TRBV5-8 with TRBJ2-6; TRBD1 might be the D (6 bases). V was cut by 1 base and J by 0 bases, with 14 bases left in between. Germline V lookup: CDR1 SGHTS, CDR2 YDEGEE. This CDR3 is built from 18 residues. The CDR3 region is CASSLSTGLISGANVLTF. CDR3 nucleotide sequence: TGTGCCAGCAGCTTGTCGACAGGTTTAATCTCTGGGGCCAACGTCCTGACTTTC.

The rearrangement links TRBV6-5 to TRBJ1-6; D is possibly TRBD1 (5 bases). The CDR3 loop spans 14 amino acids. The germline gives CDR1 MNHEY, CDR2 SVGAGI. Trimming left V 8 bases short and J 7 bases short, with 15 bases between. CDR3 bases: TGTGCCAGCGGTCGGGACGGAGCAAATTCACCCCTCCACTTT. Translating gives CASGRDGANSPLHF.